This T cell receptor beta chain was sequenced in a study of T cell responses to AZD1222 COVID-19 vaccine. Study background: Investigators merged groups given second doses at roughly 4 or roughly 12 weeks. Findings and limits, study-wide: The CD4 TCRs associated with vaccination extended across spike and predominated at 160-218 and 743-854. Repertoires were sampled only after the peak T cell response.

Of note for this clone: Its target is unknown.

Sequenced by immunoSEQ multiplex PCR; TCRdb stores in-frame clones only, minus some. Among about 150,000 clones listed, roughly 92% were seen once. V lost 2 bases to trimming and J lost 6 bases, with 6 bases between them. CDR1 is SGHNT and CDR2 is YYREEE in the germline V gene (reference sequence). The CDR3 spans 11 residues. This chain links TRBV5-4 with TRBJ2-7; no definite D call. The source is an adult in good health. Here the sequenced sample was peripheral blood, taken on day 0 of AZD1222 vaccination. The CDR3 loop is CASSLGIEQYF. CDR3 bases: TGTGCCAGCAGCTTAGGTATCGAGCAGTACTTC.